The 15 T cell receptor beta chains given below trace back to one sample, sequenced in a study of cytomegalovirus exposure and HLA in healthy donors. The study ran its PCR with 60 Vbeta and 13 Jbeta primers. Repertoires were generated with immunoSEQ multiplex PCR, while TCRdb's copy carries only in-frame clones and drops some. The data show 130,000 or so clones, 60% to 85% seen once. Sample: PBMCs. These receptors were collected from a man aged 40-49 years in good health and CMV-seronegative.

The V and J genes are TRBV29-1 and TRBJ1-2; D unclear. CDR3 length: 14 residues. V shed 1 base and J shed 6 bases, with 15 bases lying between them. Germline V gives CDR1 SQVTM, CDR2 ANQGSEA. The CDR3 DNA is TGCAGCGTTGAAGTAATAGCGAGGCGGGATGGCTACACCTTC. Protein: CSVEVIARRDGYTF.

V is TRBV27 and J is TRBJ1-2; 11 nucleotides match TRBD1. CDR1 and CDR2 (germline): MNHEY, SMNVEV (reference sequence). This CDR3 comprises 15 residues. The trim removed 6 bases at V and 0 bases at J, leaving 3 bases unmatched. This CDR3 reads CASRDRGLTNYGYTF. The CDR3 nucleotides are TGTGCCAGCAGGGACAGGGGGCTCACTAACTATGGCTACACCTTC.

CDR3 sequence (DNA): TGTGCCAGCTCACCACGAGAAGGACAGGGTAAGCAGTACTTC. Its translation: CASSPREGQGKQYF. The chain recombines TRBV18 with TRBJ2-7; 8 bases line up with TRBD1. CDR1 and CDR2 from the germline V gene are KGHSH and LQKENI. The CDR3 is 14 residues long. Losses at the gene ends were 1 base for V and 8 bases for J; bases not matched to a gene: 7.

This rearrangement joins TRBV27 to TRBJ2-1; D might be TRBD2 (7 bases). The V gene's germline CDR1 is MNHEY and CDR2 SMNVEV (reference sequence). This CDR3 spans 13 amino acids. Trimming shortened V by 3 bases and J by 10 bases, and 13 bases separated the two germline ends. The CDR3 here is CASSFQSGGEQFF. CDR3 bases: TGTGCCAGCAGTTTCCAGTCGGGGGGCGAGCAGTTCTTC.

This clone was observed once. This chain uses TRBV15 with TRBJ2-7; D may be TRBD2 (7 bases). Germline CDR1 reads LNHNV; CDR2 reads YYDKDF (reference sequence). Trimming shortened V by 4 bases and J by 3 bases, and 13 bases separated the two germline ends. The CDR3 runs to 14 residues. CDR3 loop: CATSTEGGFYEQYF. DNA of the CDR3: TGTGCCACCAGCACCGAGGGGGGGTTCTACGAGCAGTACTTC.

This clone was recorded once. This chain joins TRBV10-1 and TRBJ2-2, with TRBD2 matching over 8 bases. Per the germline V gene, CDR1 is WNHNN and CDR2 is SYGVQD (reference sequence). The CDR3 has 16 residues. Trimming at V came to 2 bases and at J to 6 bases, leaving 8 bases not matched to a gene. Here the CDR3 reads CASSERVAGRAGELFF. In nucleotides, the CDR3 is TGCGCCAGCAGTGAGCGGGTAGCGGGGCGGGCCGGGGAGCTGTTTTTT.

CDR3 region: CASSASGMGGTDTQYF. The CDR3 DNA sequence: TGTGCCAGCAGCGCCTCGGGGATGGGTGGCACAGATACGCAGTATTTT. This rearrangement joins TRBV9 to TRBJ2-3, with D perhaps TRBD2 (5 bases). Germline V gene sequence: CDR1 SGDLS, CDR2 YYNGEE. This CDR3 contains 16 residues. Trimming took 3 bases from V and 1 from J, leaving 15 bases between them.

V is TRBV7-6 and J is TRBJ2-2; 12 bases are shared with TRBD2. Trimming removed 3 bases from V and 4 bases from J; junction bases left unmatched: 12. CDR3 length: 19 residues. CDR1 is SGHVS and CDR2 is FNYEAQ in the germline V gene. The CDR3 DNA sequence: TGTGCCAGCAGCTTGTTGGGAGGGCAGACTAGCGGGAGCACCGGGGAGCTGTTTTTT. Its translation is CASSLLGGQTSGSTGELFF.

The CDR3 region has the DNA TGTGCCAGCAGCGTAGGAGCGGGGGGGTTGGATGAGCAGTTCTTC. The encoded protein is CASSVGAGGLDEQFF. The V gene is TRBV9, the J gene TRBJ2-1, with TRBD2 matching 10 bases. Unmatched junction bases numbered 5, after V lost 0 bases and J lost 8 bases. The CDR3 has 15 residues. Germline V gene sequence: CDR1 SGDLS, CDR2 YYNGEE.

The V and J genes are TRBV9 and TRBJ2-5; TRBD2 might be the D (5 bases). The CDR3 totals 13 residues. Between the trimmed V and J ends, which lost 2 bases and 1 base, there was a span of 6 bases. Per the germline V gene, CDR1 is SGDLS and CDR2 is YYNGEE. The CDR3 is CASSVAGQETQYF. The DNA of the CDR3 is TGTGCCAGCAGCGTGGCGGGCCAAGAGACCCAGTACTTC.

V gene TRBV28 combines with J gene TRBJ2-3, with 8 bases identical to TRBD1. CDR1 and CDR2 from the germline V gene are MDHEN and SYDVKM. CDR3 length equals 15 residues. Trimming removed 5 bases from V and 5 bases from J; junction bases left unmatched: 9. This CDR3 is CASSRTGIARDTQYF. CDR3 DNA: TGTGCCAGCAGTCGGACAGGGATTGCGCGAGATACGCAGTATTTT.

The CDR3 loop reads CASSLQGDYGYTF. The CDR3 bases are TGTGCCAGCAGTTTACAGGGGGACTATGGCTACACCTTC. The chain joins TRBV27 to TRBJ1-2; 7 bases line up with TRBD1. The CDR3 totals 13 residues. Germline V gene data show CDR1 as MNHEY and CDR2 as SMNVEV (reference sequence). Unmatched junction bases numbered 0, after V lost 2 bases and J lost 3 bases.

The chain employs TRBV6-5 and TRBJ1-5, with D perhaps TRBD1 (5 bases). The V end lost 4 bases, the J end lost 2 bases, and 15 bases lay between the germline ends. This CDR3 contains 16 residues. The germline CDR1 and CDR2 sequences are MNHEY and SVGAGI. CDR3 protein: CASSFAGFGGNQPQHF. The CDR3 region has the DNA TGTGCCAGCAGTTTCGCAGGGTTCGGTGGCAATCAGCCCCAGCATTTT.

The table lists this clone with a count of one. The rearrangement joins TRBV5-1 to TRBJ1-4; TRBD1 might be the D (6 bases). The CDR3 consists of 15 residues. CDR1 is SGHRS, CDR2 YFSETQ, per germline. V was shortened by 4 bases and J by 7 bases, with 17 bases between the two germline ends. In DNA, the CDR3 is TGCGCCAGCAGCGGGGGGGGCGATTTGAGTGAAAAACTGTTTTTT. Encoded protein: CASSGGGDLSEKLFF.

V usage is TRBV27 and J usage is TRBJ2-3; D is ambiguous. Germline V gene lookup returns CDR1 MNHEY and CDR2 SMNVEV (reference sequence). V was clipped by 0 bases and J by 2 bases, with 9 bases between them. The CDR3 extends over 15 amino acids. The CDR3 nucleotides are TGTGCCAGCAGTTTATCGCCCTCAGTCACAGATACGCAGTATTTT. Its translation: CASSLSPSVTDTQYF.